Shown below are 23 T cell receptor beta chains from a single sample sequenced in a study of T cells after yellow fever vaccination. TCRdb itself ran the 5' RACE reads through MiXCR, one entry per CDR3 protein. This sample yields 100,000 or so distinct CDR3 sequences, of which roughly 8.2% are seen a single time; roughly 15% belongs to the top ten. The sample here was CD8+ T cells not binding an NS4B(214-222) dextramer, sorted from PBMCs, taken around 14 days after the first yellow fever vaccination. The receptors were gathered from a man between 18 and 29 years old who received the YFV17D yellow fever vaccine.

In this sample, this clonotype turned up many times. This chain uses TRBV6-6 with TRBJ1-4; D is perhaps TRBD1 (5 bases). V dropped 7 bases and J dropped 8 bases, with 8 bases sitting between them. Germline CDR1 and CDR2: MNHNY and SVGAGI (reference sequence). CDR3 size: 11 residues. CDR3 residues: CASNRKEKLFF. The CDR3 nucleotides are TGTGCCAGCAACAGGAAAGAAAAACTGTTTTTT.

V is TRBV5-6 and J is TRBJ1-2; possibly TRBD1 for D (5 bases). V lost 3 bases and J 2 bases, leaving 14 bases between the germline ends. Germline values: CDR1 SGHDT, CDR2 YYEEEE. CDR3 length: 15 amino acids. CDR3 protein: CASSSLGEANYGYTF. CDR3 coding DNA: TGTGCCAGCAGCTCCCTAGGGGAGGCAAACTATGGCTACACCTTC.

A remark on this clonotype: The CDR3 end shows no conserved phenylalanine or tryptophan, and so a read error is likely. The chain couples TRBV2 to TRBJ1-2; no clear D gene. This CDR3 contains 12 residues. V was trimmed by 10 bases and J by 4 bases, leaving 13 bases between them. The germline CDR1 and CDR2 sequences are SNHLY and FYNNEI. CDR3 sequence reads: CAIPGGSYGYTI. The CDR3 DNA sequence: TGTGCCATCCCGGGTGGCAGCTATGGCTACACCATC.

This clonotype was observed at least ten times. The chain uses TRBV20-1 and TRBJ1-1, with no clear D. In germline, CDR1 is DFQATT, CDR2 SNEGSKA (reference sequence). This CDR3 is built from 14 residues. Deletions cut 6 bases from V and 1 base from J, with 15 bases between. The CDR3 region is CSAPLDGPNTEAFF. Written as DNA, the CDR3 is TGCAGTGCCCCGTTGGACGGACCGAACACTGAAGCTTTCTTT.

The table lists this clonotype with a few counts. J is TRBJ2-5 and V is TRBV12-3 or TRBV12-4; 10 nucleotides align to TRBD1. This CDR3 contains 16 residues. After removal of 4 bases from V and 5 bases from J, the junction contained 10 bases not matched to a gene. CDR3 bases: TGTGCCAGCAGTTGGTTGACAGGGGGCGGTTGGGAGACCCAGTACTTC. It specifies CASSWLTGGGWETQYF.

A few counts support this clonotype. This rearrangement joins TRBV15 to TRBJ1-4; D is ambiguous. Trimming took off 0 bases at V and 4 bases at J, with 12 bases between the two ends. CDR1 and CDR2 from the germline V gene are LNHNV and YYDKDF (reference sequence). The CDR3 consists of 16 residues. CDR3: CATSRDYFPSNEKLFF. The CDR3 region has the DNA TGTGCCACCAGCAGAGATTATTTTCCGAGTAATGAAAAACTGTTTTTT.

This clonotype has just a few counts. V usage is TRBV29-1 and J usage is TRBJ2-5; D is unclear. V gave up 4 bases and J gave up 4 bases, with 13 bases separating them. CDR3 length: 13 residues. Germline lookup yields CDR1 SQVTM and CDR2 ANQGSEA. This CDR3 reads CSVVVIATETQYF. The CDR3 DNA reads TGCAGCGTTGTAGTTATCGCGACAGAGACCCAGTACTTC.

The chain recombines TRBV27 with TRBJ1-5; D is possibly TRBD1 (6 bases). CDR1 and CDR2 (germline): MNHEY, SMNVEV (reference sequence). Deletions cut 7 bases from V and 4 bases from J, with 14 bases between. The CDR3 spans 14 residues. CDR3 bases: TGTGCCAGCAAAGATACAGGGACGAATCAGCCCCAGCATTTT. It yields the protein CASKDTGTNQPQHF.

The chain recombines TRBV5-1 with TRBJ1-2; no reliable D call. V was shortened by 0 bases and J by 6 bases, with 9 bases between the two germline ends. The germline CDR1 and CDR2 sequences are SGHRS and YFSETQ. The CDR3 has 13 residues. The CDR3, as DNA: TGCGCCAGCAGCTTGGGAAGGGCAGATGGCTACACCTTC. Its translation: CASSLGRADGYTF.

This clonotype was counted ten times or more. The chain combines TRBV4-1 with TRBJ1-1, with a weak D call TRBD1 (5 bases). CDR3 size: 14 residues. V was pared by 4 bases and J by 1 base, with 10 bases between. Germline V gives CDR1 MGHRA, CDR2 YSYEKL. The CDR3 region is CASSLRGGNTEAFF. The CDR3 region has the DNA TGCGCCAGCAGCCTCCGCGGGGGGAACACTGAAGCTTTCTTT.

This clonotype was counted ten times or more. V is TRBV29-1 and J is TRBJ2-2; D gene unclear. Germline CDR1 SQVTM, CDR2 ANQGSEA. The CDR3 has 14 residues. The V and J ends lost 1 base and 5 bases respectively, with 11 bases between them. The DNA for the CDR3 is TGCAGCGTTGAAGGATGGGCCGAGACCGGGGAGCTGTTTTTT. Amino acid sequence: CSVEGWAETGELFF.

This clonotype was picked up a small number of times. The chain is built from TRBV24-1 and TRBJ2-3; 7 positions match TRBD1. The CDR3 covers 19 residues. The V gene end was trimmed by 4 bases and the J gene end by 4 bases; junction bases not matched to a gene: 19. Germline loops: CDR1 KGHDR, CDR2 SFDVKD. CDR3: CATSDVTGRQGASSDTQYF. CDR3 DNA sequence: TGTGCCACCAGTGACGTTACAGGGAGACAGGGTGCGTCTTCAGATACGCAGTATTTT.

The V and J genes are TRBV5-5 and TRBJ2-3; 7 bases are shared with TRBD1. CDR3 length: 14 residues. Trimming cost V 1 base and J 4 bases; bases outside gene matches: 3. The germline gives CDR1 SGHKS, CDR2 YYEKEE (reference sequence). CDR3 bases: TGTGCCAGCAGCTTGTGGGGGACAGCAGATACGCAGTATTTT. It is translated as CASSLWGTADTQYF.

The V and J genes are TRBV20-1 and TRBJ1-5; possibly TRBD1 for D (6 bases). CDR3 length: 15 amino acids. Trimming took 6 bases from V and 1 from J, leaving 16 bases between them. The germline V gene has CDR1 DFQATT and CDR2 SNEGSKA (reference sequence). CDR3 loop: CSAPNDRRSNQPQHF. The DNA of the CDR3 is TGCAGTGCCCCAAACGACAGGAGAAGCAATCAGCCCCAGCATTTT.

Only a few counts were recorded for this clonotype. The chain employs TRBV7-1 and TRBJ2-5, with TRBD1 matching 7 bases. TRBV7-1 qualifies as an ORF whose function is uncertain. J lost 1 base, V lost 3 bases, and 26 bases had no gene match. There are 22 residues in the CDR3. The CDR3 is CASSSIPGRGTYPGGSQETQYF. The DNA for the CDR3 is TGTGCCAGCAGCTCTATACCCGGAAGGGGTACTTATCCAGGGGGATCCCAAGAGACCCAGTACTTC.

The chain couples TRBV6-1 to TRBJ2-1; 13 nucleotides line up with TRBD2. Per germline, CDR1 MNHNS and CDR2 SASEGT. The length of the CDR3 is 14 residues. Losses at the gene ends were 6 bases for V and 8 bases for J; bases not matched to a gene: 4. CDR3 sequence: CASSGLAGEDEQFF. The DNA of the CDR3 is TGTGCCAGCAGCGGACTAGCGGGGGAAGATGAGCAGTTCTTC.

This clonotype was observed many times. The chain links TRBV7-9 to TRBJ2-1, with D uncertain. Germline V gene data show CDR1 as SEHNR and CDR2 as FQNEAQ (reference sequence). The CDR3 loop spans 12 amino acids. V was shortened by 1 base and J by 8 bases, with 6 bases between the two germline ends. In nucleotides, the CDR3 is TGTGCCAGCAGCTTAGGATTGGATGAGCAGTTCTTC. This sequence encodes CASSLGLDEQFF. Full variable domain (rest looked up from reference TRBV7-9 and TRBJ2-1): DTGVSQNPRHKITKRGQNVTFRCDPISEHNRLYWYRQTLGQGPEFLTYFQNEAQLEKSRLLSDRFSAERPKGSFSTLEIQRTEQGDSAMYLCASSLGLDEQFFGPGTRLTVL.

V gene TRBV4-2 combines with J gene TRBJ1-4; the D is unclear. V was clipped by 0 bases and J by 10 bases, with 6 bases between them. Looked up from germline, CDR1 is LGHNA and CDR2 is YNFKEQ. The CDR3 sequence is 12 residues long. The CDR3 DNA reads TGTGCCAGCAGCCAAGACTCCGCAAAACTGTTTTTT. It translates to CASSQDSAKLFF.

This clonotype was recorded a few times. CDR3 DNA: TGCGCCAGCCGTCTCGAACCCAATCAGCCCCAGCATTTT. The encoded protein is CASRLEPNQPQHF. The V call is TRBV4-1, the J call TRBJ1-5; D is unclear. The CDR3 loop spans 13 amino acids. Germline-derived CDR1 and CDR2 are MGHRA and YSYEKL. The ends were cut back, 8 bases at V and 3 bases at J, with 11 bases in the middle.

V is TRBV7-9 and J is TRBJ2-7; 10 bases line up with TRBD1. V lost 5 bases, J lost 5 bases, and 9 bases stayed unmatched. The CDR3 loop spans 15 amino acids. Germline loops: CDR1 SEHNR, CDR2 FQNEAQ (reference sequence). The CDR3 DNA follows: TGTGCCAGCAGCCCGAAACGGGACAGGGGTGACGAGCAGTACTTC. It yields the protein CASSPKRDRGDEQYF. Filled out from reference TRBV7-9 and TRBJ2-7, the complete variable domain reads DTGVSQNPRHKITKRGQNVTFRCDPISEHNRLYWYRQTLGQGPEFLTYFQNEAQLEKSRLLSDRFSAERPKGSFSTLEIQRTEQGDSAMYLCASSPKRDRGDEQYFGPGTRLTVT.

This sequence joins TRBV4-3 and TRBJ1-1; D remains unclear. The germline V gene encodes CDR1 LGHNA and CDR2 YSLEER. Trimming pared 0 bases from V and 5 bases from J, leaving 7 bases between. The length of the CDR3 is 13 residues. The CDR3 DNA sequence: TGCGCCAGCAGCCAAGATATGGAAACTGAAGCTTTCTTT. Translation: CASSQDMETEAFF.

This chain links TRBV20-1 with TRBJ2-7, with a tentative D call TRBD2 (6 bases). The CDR3 is 14 residues long. Germline V gene sequence: CDR1 DFQATT, CDR2 SNEGSKA (reference sequence). V lost 0 bases and J lost 9, with 18 bases in between. Written as DNA, the CDR3 is TGCAGTGCTAGAGATGGGCGGGGTCTCCCCGGGCAGTACGTC. Protein sequence: CSARDGRGLPGQYV.

V is TRBV5-1 and J is TRBJ2-1; D remains unclear. The V and J ends lost 0 bases and 5 bases respectively, with 12 bases between them. Germline V gene lookup returns CDR1 SGHRS and CDR2 YFSETQ. This CDR3 has 15 amino acids. DNA of the CDR3: TGCGCCAGCAGCTTGGTTGTGACGGGCAACAATGAGCAGTTCTTC. Amino acids: CASSLVVTGNNEQFF.